The present entry profiles one T cell receptor beta chain with its context. What it binds is unknown. Sequence at one end of the junction differs from germline and may be a read error. Time point in this sample: newly diagnosed GD, antithyroid drugs for less than 3 months. Extracted PBMC RNA gave rise to the TCR library. The sample originates from a study of regulatory T cells in long-lasting Graves disease. General study points: Persistent disease preferred TRBV28, TRBJ1-2 and TRBJ2-5; new disease, TRBV20-1 and TRBJ2-1.

According to the study, TCR beta libraries were built with iRepertoire HTBI primers and CDR3-region Arm-PCR. TCRdb ran MiXCR on the multiplex PCR reads and lists one entry per CDR3 protein. The sample contains over 500,000 distinct CDR3 sequences, about 16% of which appear only once. There are 17 residues in the CDR3. Germline assignment: CDR1 SNHLY and CDR2 FYNNEI. The data were also submitted as part of a second study, on T cells in Graves' hyperthyroidism and ophthalmopathy.

This TCR was recovered from a woman under 40 with Graves disease. The chain links TRBV2 to TRBJ2-2, with 10 bases identical to TRBD1. Sequencing used peripheral blood mononuclear cells (PBMCs), obtained at new diagnosis, from a patient treated with antithyroid drugs. The CDR3 coding sequence is TGTGCCAGGTCCGGTGGGACAGGGGCGGCGTCCACCGGGGAGCTGTCATTT. This codes for CARSGGTGAASTGELSF.